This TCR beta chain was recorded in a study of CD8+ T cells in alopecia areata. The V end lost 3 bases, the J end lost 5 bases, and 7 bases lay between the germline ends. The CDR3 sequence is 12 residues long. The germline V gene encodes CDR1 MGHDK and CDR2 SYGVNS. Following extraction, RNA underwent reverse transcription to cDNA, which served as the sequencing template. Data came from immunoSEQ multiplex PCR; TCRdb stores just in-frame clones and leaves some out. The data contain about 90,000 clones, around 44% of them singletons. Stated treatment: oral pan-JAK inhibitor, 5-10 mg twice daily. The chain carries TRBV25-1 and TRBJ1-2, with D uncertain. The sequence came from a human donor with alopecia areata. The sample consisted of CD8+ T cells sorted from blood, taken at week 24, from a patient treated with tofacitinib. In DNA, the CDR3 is TGTGCCAGCAGTGAGTCTGGATATGGCTACACCTTC. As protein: CASSESGYGYTF.